This T cell receptor (beta chain) appears in the sequencing data of a study of resident and recirculating memory T cells in vitiligo. The table came from immunoSEQ multiplex PCR; TCRdb's copy has only in-frame clones and leaves some out. The table lists roughly 80,000 clones, 90% to 95% of them singletons. Germline CDR1 SGHAT, CDR2 FQNNGV. The CDR3 length is 13 residues. V lost 6 bases and J 6 bases, leaving 15 bases between the germline ends. This rearrangement joins TRBV11-2 to TRBJ2-7; no reliable D call. Source material: blood. This receptor was identified in a male donor with vitiligo. The CDR3 sequence: CASRPVPEVEQYF. DNA for the CDR3: TGTGCCAGCAGACCGGTCCCCGAGGTCGAGCAGTACTTC. Complete variable domain (other parts from reference TRBV11-2 and TRBJ2-7): EAGVAQSPRYKIIEKRQSVAFWCNPISGHATLYWYQQILGQGPKLLIQFQNNGVVDDSQLPKDRFSAERLKGVDSTLKIQPAKLEDSAVYLCASRPVPEVEQYFGPGTRLTVT.